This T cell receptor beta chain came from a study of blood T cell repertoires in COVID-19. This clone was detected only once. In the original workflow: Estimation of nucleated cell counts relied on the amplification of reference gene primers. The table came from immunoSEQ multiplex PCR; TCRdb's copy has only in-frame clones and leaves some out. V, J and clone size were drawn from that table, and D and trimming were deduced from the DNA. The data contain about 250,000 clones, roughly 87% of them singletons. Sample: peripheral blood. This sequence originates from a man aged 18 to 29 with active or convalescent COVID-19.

CDR3 protein: CASSLVTILGLYNEQFF. CDR3 nucleotides: TGTGCCAGCAGCTTAGTTACTATCCTGGGACTCTACAATGAGCAGTTCTTC. The gene calls are TRBV7-8 and TRBJ2-1; perhaps TRBD2 as D (6 bases). Germline lookup yields CDR1 SGHVS and CDR2 FQNEAQ. V was shortened by 1 base and J by 3 bases, with 16 bases between the two germline ends. This CDR3 contains 17 residues.